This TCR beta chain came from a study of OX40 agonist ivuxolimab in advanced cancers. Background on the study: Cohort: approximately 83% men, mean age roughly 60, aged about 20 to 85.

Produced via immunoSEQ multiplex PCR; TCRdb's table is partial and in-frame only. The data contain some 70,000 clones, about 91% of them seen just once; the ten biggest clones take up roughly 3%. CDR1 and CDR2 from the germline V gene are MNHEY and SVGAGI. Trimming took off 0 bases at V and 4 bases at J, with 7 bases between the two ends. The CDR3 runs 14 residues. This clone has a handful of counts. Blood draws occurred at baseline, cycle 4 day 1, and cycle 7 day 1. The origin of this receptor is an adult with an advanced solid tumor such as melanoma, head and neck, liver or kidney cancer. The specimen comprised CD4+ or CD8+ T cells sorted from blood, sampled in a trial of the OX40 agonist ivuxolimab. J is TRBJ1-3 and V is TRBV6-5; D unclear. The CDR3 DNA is TGTGCCAGCAGTTACTCGAAGGACGGAAACACCATATATTTT. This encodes CASSYSKDGNTIYF.